The next 15 T cell receptor beta chains were all read from a single sample in a study of cytomegalovirus exposure and HLA in healthy donors (dated by TCRdb to about 2017). The library was produced with the immunoSEQ multiplex PCR assay. The multiplex PCR relied on a mix of 60 forward primers for TCR Vbeta segments and 13 reverse primers for TCR Jbeta segments. The table was pulled from immuneACCESS by TCRdb, which kept in-frame rearrangements only. Such tables lose some clones; where checked, under half of the loss comes from unresolved V genes, and the rest has no known cause. The sample profile shows 150,000 to 200,000 clones; less than 90% of them were found once. The top ten clones comprise more than 1.5% of the sample. Material for sequencing was PBMCs. The receptor source for this set is a man aged 18 to 29 in good health and CMV-seronegative.

The chain is built from TRBV7-6 and TRBJ1-1, with TRBD1 as a possible D gene (5 bases). The CDR3 consists of 13 residues. Germline V lookup: CDR1 SGHVS, CDR2 FNYEAQ. V shed 1 base and J shed 5 bases, with 8 bases lying between them. Here the CDR3 reads CASSLDGGTEAFF. As DNA, the CDR3 is TGTGCCAGCAGCTTAGACGGGGGAACTGAAGCTTTCTTT.

This rearrangement joins TRBV27 to TRBJ1-2; D perhaps matches TRBD1 (6 bases). The CDR3 is 15 residues long. Germline CDR1 and CDR2: MNHEY and SMNVEV (reference sequence). Trimming removed 0 bases at V and 8 bases at J, with 16 bases between. The DNA for the CDR3 is TGTGCCAGCAGTTTATCCCCCGGACAGCAGTTCGGCTACACCTTC. Its translation: CASSLSPGQQFGYTF.

V and J are TRBV6-5 and TRBJ2-1; a weak D match, TRBD1 (6 bases). The ends were cut back, 2 bases at V and 7 bases at J, with 12 bases in the middle. This CDR3 spans 14 amino acids. Germline CDR1 reads MNHEY; CDR2 reads SVGAGI. This CDR3 is CASSYQGPLNEQFF. CDR3 sequence (DNA): TGTGCCAGCAGTTACCAGGGGCCGCTAAATGAGCAGTTCTTC.

The chain uses TRBV4-3 and TRBJ1-2; the D gene is possibly TRBD1 (5 bases). With 0 bases removed from V and 1 base from J, the gap between germline ends came to 9 bases. In germline, CDR1 is LGHNA, CDR2 YSLEER. The CDR3 is 15 amino acids. Here the CDR3 DNA reads TGCGCCAGCAGCCAAGACAGGGACTTTAACTATGGCTACACCTTC. Translated: CASSQDRDFNYGYTF.

The chain uses TRBV7-9 and TRBJ2-7; 9 nucleotides align to TRBD1. The germline V gene has CDR1 SEHNR and CDR2 FQNEAQ (reference sequence). Germline trimming cut 5 bases from V and 5 bases from J; bases unmatched to any gene: 7. CDR3 length: 14 residues. The CDR3 DNA is TGTGCCAGCAGCCGTGACAGGGGGTTCGACGAGCAGTACTTC. Translated: CASSRDRGFDEQYF.

This clone was seen a single time. V is TRBV29-1 and J is TRBJ2-7; tentative D call: TRBD1 (5 bases). The CDR3 covers 13 residues. Germline CDR1 is SQVTM and CDR2 is ANQGSEA. V was clipped by 6 bases and J by 2 bases, with 14 bases between them. CDR3 coding DNA: TGCAGCGTATATTCGACAGCAACCTACGAGCAGTACTTC. Its translation: CSVYSTATYEQYF.

The rearrangement uses TRBV27 and TRBJ2-1; the match to TRBD2 covers 8 bases. J gave up 4 bases and V 6 bases, and 2 bases lay outside the gene matches. Germline values: CDR1 MNHEY, CDR2 SMNVEV (reference sequence). CDR3 length equals 13 residues. The CDR3 region is CASRLAAYNEQFF. The CDR3 region has the DNA TGTGCCAGCAGACTAGCGGCTTACAATGAGCAGTTCTTC.

The chain links TRBV5-1 to TRBJ2-3; the match to TRBD2 covers 10 bases. Germline CDR1 and CDR2: SGHRS and YFSETQ. This CDR3 region has 15 residues. The junction had 5 bases not matched to a gene; V was cut back by 3 bases and J by 4 bases. DNA of the CDR3: TGCGCCAGCAGCTCTAGCGGGAGAATCGCAGATACGCAGTATTTT. This sequence encodes CASSSSGRIADTQYF.

The V and J genes are TRBV28 and TRBJ1-3; 9 nucleotides match TRBD1. Germline lookup yields CDR1 MDHEN and CDR2 SYDVKM. The CDR3 loop spans 15 amino acids. The trim removed 7 bases at V and 6 bases at J, leaving 10 bases unmatched. Written as DNA, the CDR3 is TGTGCCAGCACCCGATGGGACAGGGCCCTAAACACCATATATTTT. Encoded protein: CASTRWDRALNTIYF.

This clone was seen a handful of times. The rearrangement joins TRBV6-5 to TRBJ1-2, with 11 nucleotides matching TRBD1. The CDR3 has 16 residues. V was clipped by 2 bases and J by 4 bases; unmatched bases: 6. The germline V gene encodes CDR1 MNHEY and CDR2 SVGAGI. The CDR3 reads CASSYVRTGGSYGYTF. CDR3 nucleotide sequence: TGTGCCAGCAGTTACGTGAGGACAGGGGGCTCCTATGGCTACACCTTC.

The CDR3 DNA sequence: TGTGCCAGCAGTCTCCTAGCAGAGGCGCTCACAGATACGCAGTATTTT. Its translation is CASSLLAEALTDTQYF. The V and J genes are TRBV27 and TRBJ2-3; tentatively, D is TRBD2 (5 bases). The CDR3 covers 16 residues. V was pared by 5 bases and J by 2 bases, with 17 bases between. CDR1 and CDR2 from the germline V gene are MNHEY and SMNVEV (reference sequence).

The J gene is TRBJ1-6, the V gene TRBV28; 9 nucleotides match TRBD1. This CDR3 spans 18 amino acids. CDR1 MDHEN and CDR2 SYDVKM come from the germline V gene. V trimming: 6 bases; J trimming: 0 bases; junction bases outside the gene matches: 9. The CDR3 coding sequence is TGTGCCAGCAGCCCGGGACAGGGTCGGAGCTCCTATAATTCACCCCTCCACTTT. Translation gives CASSPGQGRSSYNSPLHF.

The V and J genes are TRBV29-1 and TRBJ1-4, with D perhaps TRBD1 (6 bases). Trimming shortened V by 6 bases and J by 6 bases, and 14 bases separated the two germline ends. This CDR3 comprises 13 residues. CDR1 is SQVTM, CDR2 ANQGSEA, per germline. As DNA, the CDR3 is TGCAGCGTGCCGGTGGGGGCCGATGAAAAACTGTTTTTT. Its translation is CSVPVGADEKLFF.

This rearrangement joins TRBV6-5 to TRBJ1-5; a possible D gene is TRBD1 (6 bases). Per the germline V gene, CDR1 is MNHEY and CDR2 is SVGAGI. CDR3 length: 13 residues. The germline V and J ends were trimmed by 5 bases and 10 bases, with 15 bases remaining between them. The CDR3 sequence is CASSHGQRLPQHF. For the CDR3, the DNA is TGTGCCAGCAGTCATGGACAGAGGTTACCCCAGCATTTT.

The chain carries TRBV21-1 and TRBJ1-2. TRBV21-1 is annotated as a pseudogene. The CDR3 has 16 amino acids. The DNA of the CDR3 is TGTGCCAGCAGCAAAGAAGCCCCGATTCCTAACTATGGCTACACCTTC. Translation: CASSKEAPIPNYGYTF.